These 5 T cell receptor beta chains were sequenced from one sample in a study of vaccination effects on CD4 cells after COVID-19. For these TCRs, the target antigens are not known. Measured with immunoSEQ multiplex PCR; TCRdb has only the in-frame clones, and not every one. The sample lists over 55,000 clones; 75% were seen once. Sequencing followed a ViraFEST assay step that expanded antigen-specific CD4+ T cells with viral peptide pools. Following an approximately ten-day culture, CD4+ T cells were purified. Nucleocapsid antibodies were negative in the vaccine recipients, who had never had SARS-CoV-2 infection. The material sequenced was CD4+ T cells from PBMCs cultured with HCoV-OC43 spike peptides, taken before COVID-19 vaccination. The subset denotes: HCoV-OC43 spike overlapping peptide pool stimulation. These receptors came from a human donor who received a COVID-19 vaccine.

The chain links TRBV5-1 to TRBJ1-1; no definite D call. The V gene's germline CDR1 is SGHRS and CDR2 YFSETQ. This CDR3 is built from 16 residues. V lost 1 base and J 0 bases, leaving 13 bases between the germline ends. For the CDR3, the DNA is TGCGCCAGCAGCTTGTTACAGAGAAACATGAACACTGAAGCTTTCTTT. The encoded protein is CASSLLQRNMNTEAFF.

The J gene is TRBJ1-1, the V gene TRBV10-1; weak D call: TRBD1 (5 bases). V was clipped by 8 bases and J by 0 bases, with 10 bases between them. The V gene's germline CDR1 is WNHNN and CDR2 SYGVQD (reference sequence). There are 13 residues in the CDR3. CDR3 nucleotide sequence: TGCGCCAGCGCGGCAGGGATGAACACTGAAGCTTTCTTT. It specifies CASAAGMNTEAFF.

The chain joins TRBV7-3 to TRBJ1-2; TRBD1 aligns across 8 bases. Germline V gene data show CDR1 as SGHTA and CDR2 as FQGTGA. This CDR3 has 14 residues. The trim removed 4 bases at V and 7 bases at J, leaving 8 bases unmatched. The CDR3 here is CASSSRGQRSGYTF. The CDR3 DNA sequence: TGTGCCAGCAGCTCCAGGGGGCAAAGGAGTGGCTACACCTTC. The variable domain in full, completed from reference TRBV7-3 and TRBJ1-2, reads GAGVSQTPSNKVTEKGKYVELRCDPISGHTALYWYRQSLGQGPEFLIYFQGTGAADDSGLPNDRFFAVRPEGSVSTLKIQRTERGDSAVYLCASSSRGQRSGYTFGSGTRLTVV.

This clone has only one observation. This is likely a read error, given that the CDR3 carries no conserved phenylalanine or tryptophan at its end. It is unclear where the CDR3 begins or ends on the DNA, so no DNA is shown, and the CDR3 is as TCRdb lists it. The V and J genes are TRBV18 and TRBJ2-3; the listed D gene, TRBD1, was not tested against the DNA. Per germline, CDR1 KGHSH and CDR2 LQKENI. The CDR3 has 13 residues if both end residues are counted. CDR3 loop: CASSQGQGPRFFS.

This chain links TRBV27 with TRBJ2-1; D may match TRBD1 or TRBD2 (5 bases each). This CDR3 comprises 17 residues. V was shortened by 6 bases and J by 0 bases, with 18 bases between the two germline ends. Germline assignment: CDR1 MNHEY and CDR2 SMNVEV (reference sequence). For the CDR3, the DNA is TGTGCCAGCAGCTCAGAGGGCAGACAGAGCTCCTACAATGAGCAGTTCTTC. Its translation is CASSSEGRQSSYNEQFF.